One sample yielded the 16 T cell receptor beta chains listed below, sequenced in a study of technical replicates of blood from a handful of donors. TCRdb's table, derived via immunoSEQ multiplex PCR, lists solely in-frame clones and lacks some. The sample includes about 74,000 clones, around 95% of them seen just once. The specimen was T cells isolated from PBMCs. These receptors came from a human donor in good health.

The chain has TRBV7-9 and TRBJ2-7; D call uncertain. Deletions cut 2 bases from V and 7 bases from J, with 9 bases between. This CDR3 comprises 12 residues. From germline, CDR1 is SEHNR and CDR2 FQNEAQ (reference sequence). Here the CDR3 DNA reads TGTGCCAGCAGCTTATTCCCCGAGGAGCAGTACTTC. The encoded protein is CASSLFPEEQYF. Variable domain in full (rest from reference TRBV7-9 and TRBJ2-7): DTGVSQNPRHKITKRGQNVTFRCDPISEHNRLYWYRQTLGQGPEFLTYFQNEAQLEKSRLLSDRFSAERPKGSFSTLEIQRTEQGDSAMYLCASSLFPEEQYFGPGTRLTVT.

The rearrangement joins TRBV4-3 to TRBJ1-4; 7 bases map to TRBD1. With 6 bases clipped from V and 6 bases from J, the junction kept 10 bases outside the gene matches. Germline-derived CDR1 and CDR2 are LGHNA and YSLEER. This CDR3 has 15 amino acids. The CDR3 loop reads CASRLGQEGYEKLFF. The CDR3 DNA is TGCGCCAGCAGGCTAGGACAGGAAGGGTATGAAAAACTGTTTTTT.

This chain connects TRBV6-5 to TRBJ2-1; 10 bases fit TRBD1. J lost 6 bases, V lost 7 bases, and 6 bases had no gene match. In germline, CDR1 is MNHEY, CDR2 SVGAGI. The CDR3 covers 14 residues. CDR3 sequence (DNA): TGTGCCAGCACGCAAGGGACAGGGGTCAATGAGCAGTTCTTC. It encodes CASTQGTGVNEQFF.

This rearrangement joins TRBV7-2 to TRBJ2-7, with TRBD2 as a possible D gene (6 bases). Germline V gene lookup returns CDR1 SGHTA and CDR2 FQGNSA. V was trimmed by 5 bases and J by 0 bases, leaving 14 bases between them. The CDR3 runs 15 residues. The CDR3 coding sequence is TGTGCCAGCAGCCCGAATAGCGGAATCTCCTACGAGCAGTACTTC. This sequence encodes CASSPNSGISYEQYF. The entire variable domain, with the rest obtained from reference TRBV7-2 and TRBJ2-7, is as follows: GAGVSQSPSNKVTEKGKDVELRCDPISGHTALYWYRQSLGQGLEFLIYFQGNSAPDKSGLPSDRFSAERTGGSVSTLTIQRTQQEDSAVYLCASSPNSGISYEQYFGPGTRLTVT.

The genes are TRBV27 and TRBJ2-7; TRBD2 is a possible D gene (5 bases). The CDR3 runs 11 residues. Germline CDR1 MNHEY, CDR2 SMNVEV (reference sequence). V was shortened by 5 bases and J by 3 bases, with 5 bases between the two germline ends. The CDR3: CASSGLYEQYF. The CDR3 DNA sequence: TGTGCCAGCAGTGGACTCTACGAGCAGTACTTC.

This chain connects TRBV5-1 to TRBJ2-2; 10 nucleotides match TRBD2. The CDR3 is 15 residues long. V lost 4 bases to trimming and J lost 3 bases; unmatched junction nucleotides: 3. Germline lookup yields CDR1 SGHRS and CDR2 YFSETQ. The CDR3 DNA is TGCGCCAGCAGCCACGGGACTAGCGACACCGGGGAGCTGTTTTTT. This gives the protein CASSHGTSDTGELFF.

The DNA for the CDR3 is TGTGCCAGCAGTTTCAACAGCCATTTAAGGAACACTGAAGCTTTCTTT. Translating it yields CASSFNSHLRNTEAFF. The rearrangement uses TRBV27 and TRBJ1-1; D remains unclear. Germline V lookup: CDR1 MNHEY, CDR2 SMNVEV (reference sequence). V was cut by 3 bases and J by 1 base, with 15 bases left in between. This CDR3 has 16 amino acids.

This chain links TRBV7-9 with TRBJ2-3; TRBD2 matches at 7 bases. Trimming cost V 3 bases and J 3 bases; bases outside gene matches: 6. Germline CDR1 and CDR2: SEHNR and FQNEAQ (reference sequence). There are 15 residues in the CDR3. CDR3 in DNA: TGTGCCAGCAGCTTTGGCGCGGGAGAAACAGATACGCAGTATTTT. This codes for CASSFGAGETDTQYF.

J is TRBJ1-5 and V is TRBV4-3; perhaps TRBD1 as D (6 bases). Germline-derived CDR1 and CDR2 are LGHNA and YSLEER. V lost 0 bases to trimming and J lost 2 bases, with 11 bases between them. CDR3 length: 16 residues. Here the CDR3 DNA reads TGCGCCAGCAGCCAAGAACTAGAGGGGGGCAATCAGCCCCAGCATTTT. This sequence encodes CASSQELEGGNQPQHF.

CDR3 loop: CASSPYYTEAFF. CDR3 DNA sequence: TGTGCCAGCAGCCCTTATTACACTGAAGCTTTCTTT. The rearrangement links TRBV14 to TRBJ1-1; D not resolved. CDR1 is SGHDN, CDR2 FVKESK, per germline. CDR3 size: 12 residues. Trimming removed 4 bases at V and 3 bases at J, with 6 bases between.

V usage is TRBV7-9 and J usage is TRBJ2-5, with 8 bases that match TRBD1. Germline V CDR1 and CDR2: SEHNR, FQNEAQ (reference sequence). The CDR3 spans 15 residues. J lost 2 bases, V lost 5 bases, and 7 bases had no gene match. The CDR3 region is CASSPGTGFQETQYF. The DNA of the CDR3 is TGTGCCAGCAGCCCCGGGACAGGCTTTCAAGAGACCCAGTACTTC. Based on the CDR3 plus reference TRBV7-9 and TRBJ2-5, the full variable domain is DTGVSQNPRHKITKRGQNVTFRCDPISEHNRLYWYRQTLGQGPEFLTYFQNEAQLEKSRLLSDRFSAERPKGSFSTLEIQRTEQGDSAMYLCASSPGTGFQETQYFGPGTRLLVL.

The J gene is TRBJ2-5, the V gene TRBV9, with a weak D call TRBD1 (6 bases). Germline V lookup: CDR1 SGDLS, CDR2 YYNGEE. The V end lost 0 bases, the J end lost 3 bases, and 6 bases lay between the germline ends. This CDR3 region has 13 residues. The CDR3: CASSVDREETQYF. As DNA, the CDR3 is TGTGCCAGCAGCGTAGACAGGGAAGAGACCCAGTACTTC.

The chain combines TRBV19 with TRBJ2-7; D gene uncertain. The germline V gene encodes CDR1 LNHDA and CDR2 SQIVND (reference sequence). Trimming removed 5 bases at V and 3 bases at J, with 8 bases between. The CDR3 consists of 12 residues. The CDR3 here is CASSGSGYEQYF. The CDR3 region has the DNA TGTGCCAGTAGTGGGTCGGGCTACGAGCAGTACTTC.

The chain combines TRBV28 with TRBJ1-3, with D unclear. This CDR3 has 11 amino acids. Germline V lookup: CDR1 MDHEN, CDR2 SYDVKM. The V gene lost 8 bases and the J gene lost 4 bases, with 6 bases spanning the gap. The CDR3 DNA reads TGTGCCAGCTCACAGGGAAACACCATATATTTT. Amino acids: CASSQGNTIYF.

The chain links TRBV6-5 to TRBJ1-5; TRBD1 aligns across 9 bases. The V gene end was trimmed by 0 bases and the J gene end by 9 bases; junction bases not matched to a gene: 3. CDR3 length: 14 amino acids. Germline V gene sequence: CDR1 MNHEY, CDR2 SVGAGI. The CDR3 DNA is TGTGCCAGCAGTTACTCGACAGGGGGACGGCCCCAGCATTTT. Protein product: CASSYSTGGRPQHF.

CDR3 DNA: TGTGCCAGCAGCAGGCGGATGACGGACTACGAGCAGTACTTC. Encoded protein: CASSRRMTDYEQYF. The rearrangement joins TRBV7-9 to TRBJ2-7; D call uncertain. The CDR3 length is 14 residues. Deletions cut 5 bases from V and 3 bases from J, with 14 bases between. Germline CDR1 reads SEHNR; CDR2 reads FQNEAQ (reference sequence).